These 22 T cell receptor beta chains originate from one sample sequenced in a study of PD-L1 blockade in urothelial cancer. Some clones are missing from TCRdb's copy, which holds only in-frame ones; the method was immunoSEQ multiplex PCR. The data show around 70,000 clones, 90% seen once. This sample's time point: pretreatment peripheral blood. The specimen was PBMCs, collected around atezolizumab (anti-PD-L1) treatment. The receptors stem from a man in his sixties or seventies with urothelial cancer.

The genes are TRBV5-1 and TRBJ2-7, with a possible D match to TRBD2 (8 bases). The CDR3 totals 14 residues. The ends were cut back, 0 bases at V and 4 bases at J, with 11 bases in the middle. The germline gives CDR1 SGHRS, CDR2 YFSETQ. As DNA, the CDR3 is TGCGCCAGCAGCTTGGTAGCGGGACAGTACGAGCAGTACTTC. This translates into CASSLVAGQYEQYF.

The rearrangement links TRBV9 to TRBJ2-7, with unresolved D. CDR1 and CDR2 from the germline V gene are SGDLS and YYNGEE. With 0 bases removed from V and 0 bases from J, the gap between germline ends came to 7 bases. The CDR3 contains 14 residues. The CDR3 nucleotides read TGTGCCAGCAGCGTAGGGCCCTCCTCCTACGAGCAGTACTTC. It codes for CASSVGPSSYEQYF.

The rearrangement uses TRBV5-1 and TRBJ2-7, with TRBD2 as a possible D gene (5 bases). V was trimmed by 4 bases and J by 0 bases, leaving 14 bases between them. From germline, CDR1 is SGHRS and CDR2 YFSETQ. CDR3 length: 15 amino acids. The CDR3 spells CASSPGLTPSYEQYF. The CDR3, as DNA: TGCGCCAGCAGCCCCGGACTGACACCCTCCTACGAGCAGTACTTC.

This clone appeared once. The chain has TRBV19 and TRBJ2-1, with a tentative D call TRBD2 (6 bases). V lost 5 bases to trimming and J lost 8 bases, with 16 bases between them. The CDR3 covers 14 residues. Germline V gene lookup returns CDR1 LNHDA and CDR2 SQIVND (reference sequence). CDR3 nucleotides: TGTGCCAGTAGTCTCAGACTAGGACGGGATGAGCAGTTCTTC. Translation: CASSLRLGRDEQFF.

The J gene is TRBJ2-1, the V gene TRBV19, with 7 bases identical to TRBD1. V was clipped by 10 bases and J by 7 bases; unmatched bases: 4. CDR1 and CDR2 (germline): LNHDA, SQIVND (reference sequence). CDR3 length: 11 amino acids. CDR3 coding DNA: TGTGCCACCAAGGGGGCAAATGAGCAGTTCTTC. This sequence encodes CATKGANEQFF.

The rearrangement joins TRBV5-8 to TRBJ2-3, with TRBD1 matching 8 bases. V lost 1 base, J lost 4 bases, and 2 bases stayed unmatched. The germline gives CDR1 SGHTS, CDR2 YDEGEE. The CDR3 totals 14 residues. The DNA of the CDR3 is TGTGCCAGCAGCTTGCACAGGGGGGCAGATACGCAGTATTTT. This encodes CASSLHRGADTQYF.

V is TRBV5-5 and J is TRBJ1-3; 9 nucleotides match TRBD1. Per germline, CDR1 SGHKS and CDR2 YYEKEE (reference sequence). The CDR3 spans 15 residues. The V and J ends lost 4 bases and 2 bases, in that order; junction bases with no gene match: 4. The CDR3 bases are TGTGCCAGCAGCCGGGACAGGGTGACTGGAAACACCATATATTTT. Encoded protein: CASSRDRVTGNTIYF.

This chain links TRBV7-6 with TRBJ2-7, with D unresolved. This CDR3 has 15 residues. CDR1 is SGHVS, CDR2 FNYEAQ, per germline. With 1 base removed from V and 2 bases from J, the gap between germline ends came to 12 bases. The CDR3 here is CASSLVDNLPYEQYF. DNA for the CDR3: TGTGCCAGCAGCTTAGTAGATAACCTTCCCTACGAGCAGTACTTC. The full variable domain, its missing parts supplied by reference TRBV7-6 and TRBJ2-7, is GAGVSQSPRYKVTKRGQDVALRCDPISGHVSLYWYRQALGQGPEFLTYFNYEAQQDKSGLPNDRFSAERPEGSISTLTIQRTEQRDSAMYRCASSLVDNLPYEQYFGPGTRLTVT.

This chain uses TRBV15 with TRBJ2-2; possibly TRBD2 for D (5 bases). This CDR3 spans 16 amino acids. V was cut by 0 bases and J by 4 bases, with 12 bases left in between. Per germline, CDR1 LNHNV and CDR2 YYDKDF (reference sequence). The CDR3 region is CATSRDITSPTGELFF. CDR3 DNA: TGTGCCACCAGCAGAGATATTACTAGTCCCACCGGGGAGCTGTTTTTT.

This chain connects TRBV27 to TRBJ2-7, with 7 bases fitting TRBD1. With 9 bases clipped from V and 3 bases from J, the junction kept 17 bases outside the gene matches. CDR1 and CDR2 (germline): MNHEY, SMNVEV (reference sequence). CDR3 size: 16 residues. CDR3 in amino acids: CARPDRTRLDGYEQYF. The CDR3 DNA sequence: TGTGCCAGGCCGGACAGGACGCGACTCGATGGCTACGAGCAGTACTTC.

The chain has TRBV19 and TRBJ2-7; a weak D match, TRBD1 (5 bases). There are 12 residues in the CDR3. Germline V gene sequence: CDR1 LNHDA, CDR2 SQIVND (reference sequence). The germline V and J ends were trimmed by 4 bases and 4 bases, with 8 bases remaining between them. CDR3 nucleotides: TGTGCCAGTAGTAATCAGGGTTACGAGCAGTACTTC. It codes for CASSNQGYEQYF.

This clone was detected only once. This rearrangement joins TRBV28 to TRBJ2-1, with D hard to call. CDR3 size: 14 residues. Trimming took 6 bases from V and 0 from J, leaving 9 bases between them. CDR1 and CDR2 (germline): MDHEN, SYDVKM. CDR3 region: CASRVESSYNEQFF. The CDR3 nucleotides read TGTGCCAGCAGAGTGGAGAGCTCCTACAATGAGCAGTTCTTC.

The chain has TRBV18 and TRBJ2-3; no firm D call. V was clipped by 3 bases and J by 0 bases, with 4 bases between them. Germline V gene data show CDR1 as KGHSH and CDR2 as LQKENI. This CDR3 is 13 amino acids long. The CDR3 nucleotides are TGTGCCAGCTCACCGGCTAGCACAGATACGCAGTATTTT. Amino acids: CASSPASTDTQYF.

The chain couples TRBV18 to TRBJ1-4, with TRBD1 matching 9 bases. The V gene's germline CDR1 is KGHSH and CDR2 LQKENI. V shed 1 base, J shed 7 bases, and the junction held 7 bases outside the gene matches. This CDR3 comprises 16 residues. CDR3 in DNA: TGTGCCAGCTCACCACTTTCGGGACAGGGAGGTGAAAAACTGTTTTTT. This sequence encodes CASSPLSGQGGEKLFF.

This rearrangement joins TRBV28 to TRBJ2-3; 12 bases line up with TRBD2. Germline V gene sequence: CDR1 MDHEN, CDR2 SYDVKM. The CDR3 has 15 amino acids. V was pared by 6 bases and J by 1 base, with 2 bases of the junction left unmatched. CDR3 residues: CASSRTSGGTDTQYF. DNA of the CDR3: TGTGCCAGCAGCCGGACTAGCGGGGGCACAGATACGCAGTATTTT.

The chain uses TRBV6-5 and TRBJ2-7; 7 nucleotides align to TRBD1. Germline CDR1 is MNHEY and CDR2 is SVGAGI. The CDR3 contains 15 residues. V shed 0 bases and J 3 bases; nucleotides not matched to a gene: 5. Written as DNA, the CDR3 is TGTGCCAGCAGTTACTCACAGGGGCCTATCTACGAGCAGTACTTC. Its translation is CASSYSQGPIYEQYF.

The DNA of the CDR3 is TGTGCCAGCAGCACCTTAAGGACAGGGGGGCGCGAGCAGTACTTC. It translates to CASSTLRTGGREQYF. This sequence joins TRBV28 and TRBJ2-7; 10 positions agree with TRBD1. The CDR3 runs 15 residues. The junction had 11 bases not matched to a gene; V was cut back by 6 bases and J by 6 bases. Germline lookup yields CDR1 MDHEN and CDR2 SYDVKM. Variable domain in full (rest from reference TRBV28 and TRBJ2-7): DVKVTQSSRYLVKRTGEKVFLECVQDMDHENMFWYRQDPGLGLRLIYFSYDVKMKEKGDIPEGYSVSREKKERFSLILESASTNQTSMYLCASSTLRTGGREQYFGPGTRLTVT.

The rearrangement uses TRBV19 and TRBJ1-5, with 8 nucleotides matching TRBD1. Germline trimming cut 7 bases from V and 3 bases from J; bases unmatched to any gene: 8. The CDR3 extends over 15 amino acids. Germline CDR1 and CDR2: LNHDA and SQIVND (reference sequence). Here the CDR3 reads CASIGQGRYNQPQHF. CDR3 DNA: TGTGCCAGTATTGGACAGGGACGGTACAATCAGCCCCAGCATTTT.

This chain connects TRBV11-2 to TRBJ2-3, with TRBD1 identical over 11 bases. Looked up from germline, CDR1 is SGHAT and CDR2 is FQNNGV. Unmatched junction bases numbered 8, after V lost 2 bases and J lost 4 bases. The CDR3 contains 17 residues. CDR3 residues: CASSLLQRTGGPDTQYF. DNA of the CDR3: TGTGCCAGCAGCTTACTGCAAAGGACAGGGGGCCCAGATACGCAGTATTTT.

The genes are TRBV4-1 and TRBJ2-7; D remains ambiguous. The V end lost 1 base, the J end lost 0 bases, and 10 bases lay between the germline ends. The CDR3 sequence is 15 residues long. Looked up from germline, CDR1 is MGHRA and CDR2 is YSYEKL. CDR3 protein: CASSQGVVYSYEQYF. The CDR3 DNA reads TGCGCCAGCAGCCAAGGAGTAGTTTACTCCTACGAGCAGTACTTC.

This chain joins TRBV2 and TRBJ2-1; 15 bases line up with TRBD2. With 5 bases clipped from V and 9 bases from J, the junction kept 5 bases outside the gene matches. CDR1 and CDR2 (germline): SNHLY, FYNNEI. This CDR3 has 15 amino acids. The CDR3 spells CASSRTSGRAGEQFF. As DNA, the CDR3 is TGTGCCAGCAGTAGGACTAGCGGGAGGGCGGGTGAGCAGTTCTTC.

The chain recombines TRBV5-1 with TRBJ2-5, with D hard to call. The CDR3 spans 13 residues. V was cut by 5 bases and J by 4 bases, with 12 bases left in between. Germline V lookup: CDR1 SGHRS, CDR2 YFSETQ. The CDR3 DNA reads TGCGCCAGCAGACTGGTAACGAGAGAGACCCAGTACTTC. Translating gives CASRLVTRETQYF.